This T cell receptor beta chain stems from a study of CD8+ T cells in alopecia areata (dated by TCRdb to the late 2010s). General notes on the study: Treated patients were enrolled in an open-label pilot trial of oral tofacitinib at 5 to 10 mg twice daily for moderate-to-severe alopecia areata. Amplification of TCRbeta CDR3 regions was done by immunoSEQ multiplex PCR using 35 Vbeta forward primers and 13 Jbeta reverse primers. High-throughput TCRbeta sequencing was used to examine T cell clonal expansion in alopecia areata in both the C3H/HeJ mouse model and human patients. Scalp tissue and sorted CD4+ and CD8+ peripheral blood T cells from patchy and totalis/universalis alopecia areata patients and from healthy controls were covered by human TCRbeta sequencing. In treated patients, disease severity was measured using the SALT score, which gives the percentage of scalp surface area affected. RNA was extracted with the PAXgene miRNA kit for fixed scalp, the miRNeasy kit for PBMCs, and the RNeasy kit for mouse skin. Biopsies were taken from tofacitinib-treated patients at baseline and at 4 and 24 weeks of treatment, and a later scalp biopsy was taken in several of the tofacitinib-treated patients. Patients stayed on tofacitinib for 6 to 18 months and then had 6 months of follow-up off drug so that delayed response and recurrence could be assessed. Scalp clonality was compared among normal scalp (n=4), patchy alopecia areata scalp (n=8), and alopecia totalis/universalis scalp (n=8).

The library relied on the immunoSEQ multiplex PCR assay. To provide template for TCR sequencing, every sample had RNA extracted and reverse transcribed into cDNA. First-strand cDNA was synthesized using SuperScript III with a 2:1 mix of oligo-dT and random hexamers. A synthetic immune receptor repertoire was used to measure amplification bias, and any remaining bias was corrected computationally. As for the authors' bioinformatics: Raw reads were preprocessed to remove errors, and CDR3 was defined by IMGT conventions from the conserved cysteine to phenylalanine. Clonality was computed as 1 minus the Shannon entropy, with the entropy normalized by log2 of the number of productive unique TCRs. Whether scalp clones were CD4 or CD8 was inferred by matching scalp TCRbeta sequences against CD4 and CD8 repertoires sorted from blood. TCRdb provides this immuneACCESS table in a form limited to in-frame rearrangements. Some clones are lacking; in checked studies, under half of them reflect an unresolved V gene, and why the rest are absent is not known. The V and J calls and the clone size are those of that table, but D and trimming were determined from the DNA. This sample is represented by more than 140,000 clones; 86% of them were singletons. The top ten hold approximately 13% of the sample.

About this clone: Its antigen has not been determined. Per-nucleotide qualities are absent, and no much larger clonotype sits a single base away.

V is reduced by 4 bases and J by 7 bases, leaving a spacing of 9 bases between them. From a lookup of the germline V gene, CDR1 and CDR2 are SGHDT and YYEEEE. Spanning cysteine to phenylalanine, the CDR3 consists of 12 amino acids. Only the CDR3 DNA stays, 36 bases, in frame from base 1. The investigation overall reported the following: Compared with normal scalp, lesional scalp had higher clonality and more expanded CD8+ clones, particularly in alopecia totalis/universalis, a pattern that suggests antigenic drive. Scalp TCR repertoire analysis is complicated because resident alphabeta T cells in normal human skin are also sequenced, whereas mouse skin is dominated by gammadelta T cells. Tofacitinib significantly decreased scalp clonality and the number of expanded CD8+ clones among the top 100 scalp clones. During tofacitinib treatment, many expanded lesional clones stuck around in both scalp and blood, and this persistence may partly explain why relapse happens after treatment is stopped. Because the treated cohort was small and included a single nonresponder, larger studies are needed to assess links between baseline CD8+ expansion and response. Compared with mice, TCR sequences shared between patients were less clear, possibly partly because of HLA diversity across the patient population.

In the paper's terms, the time point label means: 4 weeks on oral tofacitinib. Sample treatment or condition, as interpreted from the label and publication: oral pan-JAK inhibitor, 5-10 mg twice daily. From alopecia areata patients, peripheral blood was collected along with lesional scalp punch biopsies. PBMCs were isolated by density centrifugation and stained for CD3, CD4 and CD8, after which CD4+ and CD8+ T cells were sorted on a FACSAria. The V and J genes are TRBV5-6 and TRBJ2-1; no D gene call is confident. This receptor was taken from a human donor with alopecia areata. Specimen: CD8+ T cells sorted from blood, collected at week 4, from a patient treated with tofacitinib. The CDR3 has the sequence CASSIVNNEQFF. The bases read TGTGCCAGCAGCATCGTCAATAATGAGCAGTTCTTC. With the rest looked up from the reference TRBV5-6 and TRBJ2-1 genes rather than sequenced, the full variable domain is DAGVTQSPTHLIKTRGQQVTLRCSPKSGHDTVSWYQQALGQGPQFIFQYYEEEERQRGNFPDRFSGHQFPNYSSELNVNALLLGDSALYLCASSIVNNEQFFGPGTRLTVL.